The rows below give T cell receptor beta chains drawn from one sample of a study of blood T cell repertoires in COVID-19. Repertoires were generated with immunoSEQ multiplex PCR, while TCRdb's copy carries only in-frame clones and drops some. Of 200,000 to 300,000 clones in the sample, around 87% were seen once. Specimen: peripheral blood. These receptors were taken from a woman in her forties or fifties with acute or convalescent COVID-19. Each CDR3 is given with its conserved first and last residue. The order of the fields is V gene, CDR3 length, CDR3 protein.

v_gene: TRBV28; len: 15; CDR3aa: CASSPPGTLKNEQFF
v_gene: TRBV30; len: 15; CDR3aa: CAWTSTDRGNTEAFF
v_gene: TRBV21-1; len: 17; CDR3aa: CASSNQGSESRNYGYTF
v_gene: TRBV7-8; len: 14; CDR3aa: CASSLEAKSYEQYF
v_gene: TRBV7-2; len: 14; CDR3aa: CASSSQGSNQPQHF
v_gene: TRBV6-2/TRBV6-3; len: 17; CDR3aa: CASSYVGQEYSGNTIYF
v_gene: TRBV9; len: 14; CDR3aa: CASVRGQGADTQYF
v_gene: TRBV7-9; len: 14; CDR3aa: CASKPGELSYEQYF
v_gene: TRBV2; len: 14; CDR3aa: CASSVYRGTQPQHF
v_gene: TRBV5-1; len: 16; CDR3aa: CASSQITSGGTGELFF
v_gene: TRBV29-1; len: 15; CDR3aa: CSVEQVSGRAYEQYF
v_gene: TRBV19; len: 15; CDR3aa: CASSVSRGLNTEAFF
v_gene: TRBV5-5; len: 15; CDR3aa: CASSQTGLGNQPQHF
v_gene: TRBV5-1; len: 16; CDR3aa: CASSWGTSGAQETQYF
v_gene: TRBV24-1; len: 15; CDR3aa: CATSDLEGPADTQYF
v_gene: TRBV2; len: 18; CDR3aa: CASRPKAPGTGIPDTQYF
v_gene: TRBV27; len: 15; CDR3aa: CASSLLGLGNTEAFF
v_gene: TRBV5-4; len: 15; CDR3aa: CASSPGQGAYNEQFF
v_gene: TRBV18; len: 15; CDR3aa: CASSPQTAYNSPLHF
v_gene: TRBV7-2; len: 13; CDR3aa: CASSLDRENIQYF
v_gene: TRBV11-2; len: 13; CDR3aa: CASLRTGAFEQFF
v_gene: TRBV29-1; len: 12; CDR3aa: CSVQGANEKLFF
v_gene: TRBV25-1; len: 17; CDR3aa: CASSETGLADAYNEQFF
v_gene: TRBV6-5; len: 14; CDR3aa: CASTPRQGSSPLHF
v_gene: TRBV4-3; len: 14; CDR3aa: CASSPTISDQPQHF
v_gene: TRBV9; len: 19; CDR3aa: CASSPGWWGRSTTGNTIYF
v_gene: TRBV28; len: 14; CDR3aa: CASSSGTGGSPLHF
v_gene: TRBV27; len: 15; CDR3aa: CASSSLSDRSYEQYF
v_gene: TRBV7-8; len: 13; CDR3aa: CASSREREDGYTF
v_gene: TRBV19; len: 17; CDR3aa: CASSRVTSTSGANVLTF
v_gene: TRBV5-5; len: 14; CDR3aa: CASSWGTANSPLHF
v_gene: TRBV28; len: 17; CDR3aa: CASSLRQGTSGANVLTF
v_gene: TRBV6-1; len: 13; CDR3aa: CASSEEARNTIYF
v_gene: TRBV30; len: 13; CDR3aa: CAWSRQGTQPQHF
v_gene: TRBV7-2; len: 15; CDR3aa: CASSLVAGGNSPLHF